This is a list of T cell receptor beta chains from one sample in a study of vaccination and CD4 T cells after COVID-19. Their specific antigens are unknown. Via MiXCR, TCRdb re-called the PCR reads, giving one row per CDR3 protein. The profile shows 7,500 to 9,500 distinct CDR3 sequences, about half of them singletons. Material: CD4+ T cells from blood, cultured in vitro. The receptor set was obtained from a human donor who had recovered from COVID-19. Both conserved end residues are part of each CDR3. A D gene is named only where the DNA matches it firmly. Not every row has a clone size; where given, it reads once, few, many or a size class.

CDR3nt,CDR3aa,v_gene,j_gene,d_gene,abundance
TGCAGTGCTAGAGAACAGGGGGCTCGGAACACCGGGGAGCTGTTTTTT,CSAREQGARNTGELFF,TRBV20-1,TRBJ2-2,TRBD1,NA
TGTGCCAGCAACCTGTGGAACACTGAAGCTTTCTTT,CASNLWNTEAFF,TRBV2,TRBJ1-1,NA,NA
TGTGCCAGCAGTGAATACAGCAATCAGCCCCAGCATTTT,CASSEYSNQPQHF,TRBV6-1,TRBJ1-5,NA,NA
TGTGCCAGCAGTTTTGGCTCCCTAGCGGGTGAAGCTTTCTTT,CASSFGSLAGEAFF,TRBV28,TRBJ1-1,NA,NA
TGTGCCAGCAGCAAAGCGGGTCAGGCAGGCTACACCTTC,CASSKAGQAGYTF,TRBV21-1,TRBJ1-2,NA,NA
TGTGCCAGCAATCGGGTTGGCACTGAAGCTTTCTTT,CASNRVGTEAFF,TRBV2,TRBJ1-1,NA,NA
TGTGCCAGCAGTGAAACACAGGGGGCCGGGGAGCTGTTTTTT,CASSETQGAGELFF,TRBV2,TRBJ2-2,TRBD1,once
TGTGCCAGCAGCCCCGACAGCAACTATGGCTACACCTTC,CASSPDSNYGYTF,TRBV5-4,TRBJ1-2,NA,NA
TGTGCCAGCAGCTTATCGGGACAGGAAAATTCACCCCTCCACTTT,CASSLSGQENSPLHF,TRBV7-8,TRBJ1-6,TRBD1,NA
TGTGCCAGTAGTATAGATCGTCTCCCCTCTGGGGCCAACGTCCTGACTTTC,CASSIDRLPSGANVLTF,TRBV19,TRBJ2-6,NA,NA